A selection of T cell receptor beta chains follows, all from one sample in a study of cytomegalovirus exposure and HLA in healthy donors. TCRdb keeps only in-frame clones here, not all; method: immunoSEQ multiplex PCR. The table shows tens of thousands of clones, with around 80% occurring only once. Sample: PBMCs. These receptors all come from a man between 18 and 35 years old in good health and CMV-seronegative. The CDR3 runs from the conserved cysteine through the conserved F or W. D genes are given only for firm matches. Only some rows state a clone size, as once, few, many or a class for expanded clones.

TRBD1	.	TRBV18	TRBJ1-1	CASSPDRVTEAFF	TGTGCCAGCTCACCGGACAGGGTTACTGAAGCTTTCTTT
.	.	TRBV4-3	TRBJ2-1	CASSQVGGTVGNEQFF	TGCGCCAGCAGCCAAGTGGGCGGGACTGTGGGCAATGAGCAGTTCTTC
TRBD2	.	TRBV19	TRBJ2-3	CASTIVASGRTGWTDTQYF	TGTGCCAGTACTATAGTGGCTAGCGGGAGGACCGGATGGACAGATACGCAGTATTTT
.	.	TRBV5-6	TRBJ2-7	CASSFPGQNYEQYF	TGTGCTAGCAGCTTCCCGGGACAAAACTACGAGCAGTACTTC
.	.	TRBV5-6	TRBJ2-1	CASTELGNEQFF	TGTGCCAGCACCGAACTAGGCAATGAGCAGTTCTTC
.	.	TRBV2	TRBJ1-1	CASSGTGTAGTEAFF	TGTGCCAGCAGTGGAACCGGGACGGCGGGGACTGAAGCCTTCTTT
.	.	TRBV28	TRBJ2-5	CASSFERIQETQYF	TGTGCCAGCAGTTTTGAGCGGATCCAAGAGACCCAGTACTTC
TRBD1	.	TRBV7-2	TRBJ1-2	CASTPDRAYGYTF	TGTGCCAGCACCCCAGACAGGGCGTATGGCTACACCTTC
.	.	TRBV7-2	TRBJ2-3	CASSFPNYRDTQYF	TGTGCCAGCAGCTTTCCCAACTACAGGGATACGCAGTATTTT
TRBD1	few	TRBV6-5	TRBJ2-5	CASSSRTGGAPETQYF	TGTGCCAGCAGTTCCCGGACAGGGGGCGCCCCGGAGACCCAGTACTTC
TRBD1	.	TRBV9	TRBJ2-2	CASSVGQGYTGELFF	TGTGCCAGCAGCGTGGGACAGGGGTACACCGGGGAGCTGTTTTTT
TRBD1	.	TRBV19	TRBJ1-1	CASNTGQPSTEAFF	TGTGCCAGTAATACGGGACAGCCGTCCACTGAAGCTTTCTTT
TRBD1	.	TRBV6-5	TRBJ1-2	CASSRGQGYGYTF	TGTGCCAGCAGCAGGGGGCAGGGCTATGGCTACACCTTC
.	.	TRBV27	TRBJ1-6	CASSLLRGSPLHF	TGTGCCAGCAGTTTACTTAGGGGTTCACCCCTCCACTTT
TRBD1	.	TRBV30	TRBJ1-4	CAFTGGAISNEKLIF	TGTGCCTTTACAGGGGGCGCAATATCCAATGAAAAACTGATTTTT
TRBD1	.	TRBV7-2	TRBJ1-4	CASSPGQGKLFF	TGTGCCAGCAGCCCGGGACAGGGTAAACTGTTTTTT
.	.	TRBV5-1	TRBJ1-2	CASRPTGSLVSGYTF	TGCGCCAGCAGGCCAACGGGAAGTCTGGTTTCGGGCTACACCTTC
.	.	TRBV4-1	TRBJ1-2	CASSQVAGFQRRDQGYTF	TGCGCCAGCAGCCAAGTAGCAGGGTTCCAGAGAAGAGATCAAGGCTACACCTTC
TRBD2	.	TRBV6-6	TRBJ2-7	CASSETSGSSYEQYF	TGTGCCAGCAGTGAGACTAGCGGGTCCTCCTACGAGCAGTACTTC
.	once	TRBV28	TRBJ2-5	CASSLYPGSSGETQYF	TGTGCCAGCAGTTTATACCCAGGTTCAAGTGGGGAGACCCAGTACTTC
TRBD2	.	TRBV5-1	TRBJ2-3	CASSFGLAGSTDTQYF	TGCGCCAGCAGCTTTGGACTAGCGGGGAGCACAGATACGCAGTATTTT
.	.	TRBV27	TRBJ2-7	CASSDYGSGAGEQYF	TGTGCCAGCAGTGATTATGGTTCTGGAGCTGGAGAGCAGTACTTC
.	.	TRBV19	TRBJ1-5	CASSIVSGVGQPQHF	TGTGCCAGTAGTATAGTCTCAGGGGTCGGTCAGCCCCAGCATTTT
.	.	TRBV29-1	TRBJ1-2	CSVARGDYGYTF	TGCAGCGTTGCCAGGGGTGACTATGGCTACACCTTC
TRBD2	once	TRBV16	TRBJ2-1	CASSPLAGGLDEQFF	TGTGCCAGCAGCCCCCTAGCGGGGGGGCTGGATGAGCAGTTCTTC
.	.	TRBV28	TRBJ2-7	CASRPDSATYEQYF	TGTGCCAGCAGGCCCGACAGCGCCACCTACGAGCAGTACTTC
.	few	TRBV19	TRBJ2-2	CATKLGAVSTGELFF	TGTGCCACGAAGTTGGGGGCGGTCTCCACCGGGGAGCTGTTTTTT
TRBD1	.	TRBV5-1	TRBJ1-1	CASTKSQGANTEAFF	TGCGCCAGTACAAAGTCACAGGGGGCCAACACTGAAGCTTTCTTT
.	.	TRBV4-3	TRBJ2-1	CASSQDIYNEQFF	TGCGCCAGCAGCCAAGACATTTACAATGAGCAGTTCTTC
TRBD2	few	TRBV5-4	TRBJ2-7	CASSQDLYGGSSYEQYF	TGTGCCAGCAGCCAAGATCTTTACGGGGGGAGCTCCTACGAGCAGTACTTC
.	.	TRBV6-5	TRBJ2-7	CASSSSLAAGAYEQYF	TGTGCCAGCAGTTCATCTCTAGCGGCGGGGGCTTACGAGCAGTACTTC
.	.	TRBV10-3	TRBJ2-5	CAITAGSQETQYF	TGTGCCATCACGGCGGGGTCCCAAGAGACCCAGTACTTC
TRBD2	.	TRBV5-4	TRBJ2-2	CASRGSGVGTGELFF	TGTGCCAGCAGGGGTAGCGGGGTCGGCACCGGGGAGCTGTTTTTT
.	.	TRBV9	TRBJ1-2	CASSVAVNYGYTF	TGTGCCAGCAGCGTAGCAGTCAACTATGGCTACACCTTC
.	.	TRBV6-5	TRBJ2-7	CASSFGQPYEQYF	TGTGCCAGCAGTTTTGGACAGCCCTACGAGCAGTACTTC
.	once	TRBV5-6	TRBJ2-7	CASSLIGQSPPYEQYF	TGTGCCAGCAGCTTGATCGGACAGAGTCCCCCCTACGAGCAGTACTTC
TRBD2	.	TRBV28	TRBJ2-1	CASTNQGLAGLGNEQFF	TGTGCCAGCACTAACCAGGGCCTAGCGGGATTGGGCAATGAGCAGTTCTTC
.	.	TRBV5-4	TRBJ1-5	CASSLPGSPQHF	TGTGCCAGCAGCTTGCCAGGATCGCCCCAGCATTTT
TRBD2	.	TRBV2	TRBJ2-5	CASSQTSTWETQYF	TGTGCCAGCAGTCAGACTAGCACCTGGGAGACCCAGTACTTC
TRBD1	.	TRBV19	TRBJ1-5	CASRQGSGQPQHF	TGTGCCAGCAGACAGGGATCGGGACAGCCCCAGCATTTT
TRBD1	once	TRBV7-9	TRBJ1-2	CASNRLRDSSRYTF	TGTGCCAGCAACCGCCTCCGGGACAGTAGCCGCTACACCTTC
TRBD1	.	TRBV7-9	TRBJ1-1	CASRSEAWTGNTEAFF	TGTGCCAGCAGAAGTGAAGCATGGACAGGGAACACTGAAGCTTTCTTT
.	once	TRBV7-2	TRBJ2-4	CASSSRDIQYF	TGTGCCAGCAGCTCACGGGACATTCAGTACTTC
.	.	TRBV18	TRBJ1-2	CASSPRGEFYGYTF	TGTGCCAGCTCACCACGGGGGGAATTCTATGGCTACACCTTC
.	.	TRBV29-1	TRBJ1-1	CSVAKTTASNTEAFF	TGCAGCGTCGCTAAAACGACAGCGTCGAACACTGAAGCTTTCTTT
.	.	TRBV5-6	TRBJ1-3	CASSLAGVNGNTIYF	TGTGCCAGCAGCTTGGCGGGGGTGAATGGAAACACCATATATTTT
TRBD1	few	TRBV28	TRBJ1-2	CASSLSQGALGYTF	TGTGCCAGCAGTTTATCTCAGGGGGCTCTTGGCTACACCTTC
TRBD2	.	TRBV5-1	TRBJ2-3	CASSSVPGTSGGTDTQYF	TGCGCCAGCAGCTCCGTTCCCGGGACTAGCGGAGGCACAGATACGCAGTATTTT
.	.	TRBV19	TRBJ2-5	CASSMALEETQYF	TGTGCCAGTAGTATGGCACTAGAAGAGACCCAGTACTTC
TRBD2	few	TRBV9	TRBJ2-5	CASSATSGEETQYF	TGTGCCAGCAGCGCGACTAGCGGGGAAGAGACCCAGTACTTC
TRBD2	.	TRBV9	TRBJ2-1	CASTLAEGGARYNEQFF	TGTGCCAGCACCCTAGCGGAGGGAGGGGCCCGGTACAATGAGCAGTTCTTC
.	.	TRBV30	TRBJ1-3	CAWSGGGAGGNTIYF	TGTGCCTGGAGTGGTGGCGGGGCGGGAGGAAACACCATATATTTT
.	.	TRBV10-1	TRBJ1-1	CARLPQGSEAFF	TGCGCCCGCTTACCTCAGGGCTCTGAAGCTTTCTTT
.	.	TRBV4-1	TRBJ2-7	CASSQDLLGLEQYF	TGCGCCAGCAGCCAAGATTTATTGGGCCTCGAGCAGTACTTC
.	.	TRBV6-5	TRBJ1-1	CASSYSRGGNTEAFF	TGTGCCAGCAGTTACTCGAGGGGAGGGAACACTGAAGCTTTCTTT
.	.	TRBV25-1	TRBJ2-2	CASSDFQGITGELFF	TGTGCCAGCAGTGACTTTCAGGGGATCACCGGGGAGCTGTTTTTT
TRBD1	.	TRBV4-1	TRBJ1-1	CASSLRGASQNTEAFF	TGCGCCAGCAGCCTCAGGGGGGCCTCACAGAACACTGAAGCTTTCTTT
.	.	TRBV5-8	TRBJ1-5	CASRIRGTSNQPQHF	TGTGCCAGCAGAATAAGGGGCACTAGCAATCAGCCCCAGCATTTT